This T cell receptor beta chain was observed in a study of vaccination and CD4 T cells after COVID-19. Study-level background: Post-vaccine sample collection happened at a median of about 72 days after dose two, ranging 14 to 241. Overlapping peptides of the spike proteins of SARS-CoV-2, HCoV-NL63, HCoV-OC43 and HCoV-229E were used for cell stimulation.

Treatment: roughly 11-day PBMC culture with coronavirus spike peptide pools or control peptides (ViraFEST assay). As regards this clonotype: The antigen is undetermined.

The CDR3 is 15 residues long. V lost 6 bases, J lost 4 bases, and 7 bases stayed unmatched. Per the germline V gene, CDR1 is MNHNS and CDR2 is SASEGT. An Oncomine TCR Beta short-read assay was used to sequence the DNA from cultured CD4+ T cells. It was from cultured CD4+ T cells that genomic DNA was extracted. TCRdb re-called the PCR reads through MiXCR, storing one row per CDR3 protein. The table includes approximately 10,000 distinct CDR3 sequences, under 50% detected once. The chain joins TRBV6-1 to TRBJ2-2, with 8 bases that match TRBD1. Here the sequenced sample was cultured CD4+ T cells from blood, taken after SARS-CoV-2 vaccination. This clonotype was sampled from a human donor with COVID-19. CDR3 loop: CASRRDRRSTGELFF. DNA for the CDR3: TGTGCCAGCAGACGGGACAGGCGTTCCACCGGGGAGCTGTTTTTT.